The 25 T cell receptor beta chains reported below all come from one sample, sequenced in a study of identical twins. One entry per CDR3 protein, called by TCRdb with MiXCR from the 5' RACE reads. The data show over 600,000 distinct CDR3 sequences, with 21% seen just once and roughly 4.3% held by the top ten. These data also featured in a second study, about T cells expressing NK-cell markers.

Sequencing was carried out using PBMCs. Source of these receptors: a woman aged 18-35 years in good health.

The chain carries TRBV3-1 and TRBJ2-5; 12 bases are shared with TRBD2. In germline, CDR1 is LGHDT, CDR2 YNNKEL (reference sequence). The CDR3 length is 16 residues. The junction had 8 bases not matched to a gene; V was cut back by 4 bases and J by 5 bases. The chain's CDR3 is CASSRGLAGTVETQYF. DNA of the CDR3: TGTGCCAGCAGCCGCGGACTAGCGGGGACGGTGGAGACCCAGTACTTC.

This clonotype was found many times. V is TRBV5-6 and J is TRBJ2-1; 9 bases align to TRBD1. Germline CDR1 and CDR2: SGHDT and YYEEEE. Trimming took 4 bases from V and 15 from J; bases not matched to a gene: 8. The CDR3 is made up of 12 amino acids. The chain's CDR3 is CASSPGTGRRFF. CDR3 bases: TGTGCCAGCAGCCCTGGGACAGGGAGGCGGTTCTTC.

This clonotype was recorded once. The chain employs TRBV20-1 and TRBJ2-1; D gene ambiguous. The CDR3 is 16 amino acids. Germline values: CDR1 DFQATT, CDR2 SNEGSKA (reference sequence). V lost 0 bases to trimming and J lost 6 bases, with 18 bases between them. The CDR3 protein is CSARDLRLGLSNEQFF. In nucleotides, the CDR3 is TGCAGTGCTAGAGATCTTCGACTCGGCCTGAGCAATGAGCAGTTCTTC.

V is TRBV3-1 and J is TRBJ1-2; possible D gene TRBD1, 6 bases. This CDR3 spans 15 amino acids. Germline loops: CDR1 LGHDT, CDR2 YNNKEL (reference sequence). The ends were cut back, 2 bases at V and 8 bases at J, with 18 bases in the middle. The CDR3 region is CASSQFNRVGKGYTF. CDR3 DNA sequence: TGTGCCAGCAGCCAATTTAACAGGGTGGGAAAGGGCTACACCTTC.

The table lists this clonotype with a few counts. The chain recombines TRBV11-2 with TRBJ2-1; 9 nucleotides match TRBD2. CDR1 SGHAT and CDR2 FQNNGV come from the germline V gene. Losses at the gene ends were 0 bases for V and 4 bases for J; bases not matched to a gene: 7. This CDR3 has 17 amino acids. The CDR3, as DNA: TGTGCCAGCAGCTTAGATAGCCGTAGCGGGGGATACAATGAGCAGTTCTTC. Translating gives CASSLDSRSGGYNEQFF.

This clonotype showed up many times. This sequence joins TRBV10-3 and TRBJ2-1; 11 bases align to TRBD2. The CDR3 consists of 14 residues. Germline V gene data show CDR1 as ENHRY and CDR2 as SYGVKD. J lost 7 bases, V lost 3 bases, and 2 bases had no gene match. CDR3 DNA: TGTGCCATCAGTGACGTAGCGGGAGGGAATGAGCAGTTCTTC. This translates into CAISDVAGGNEQFF.

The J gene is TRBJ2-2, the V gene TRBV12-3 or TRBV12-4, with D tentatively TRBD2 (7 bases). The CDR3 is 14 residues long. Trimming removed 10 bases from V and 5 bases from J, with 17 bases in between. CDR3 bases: TGTGCCACCACGCTAGGGGGGGAAACCGGGGAGCTGTTTTTT. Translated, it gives CATTLGGETGELFF.

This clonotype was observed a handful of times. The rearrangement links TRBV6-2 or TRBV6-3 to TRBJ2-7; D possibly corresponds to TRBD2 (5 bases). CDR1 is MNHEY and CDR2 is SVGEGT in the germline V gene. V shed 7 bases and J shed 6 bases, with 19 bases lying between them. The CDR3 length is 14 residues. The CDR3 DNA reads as TGTGCCAGCAAGGTCGGGGTTGGGGTATCCGAGCAGTACTTC. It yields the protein CASKVGVGVSEQYF.

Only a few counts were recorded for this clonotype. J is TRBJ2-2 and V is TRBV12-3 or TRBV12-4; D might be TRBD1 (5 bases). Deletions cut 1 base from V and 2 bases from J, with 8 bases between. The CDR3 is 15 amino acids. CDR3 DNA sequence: TGTGCCAGCAGTTTAGTCCAGGGAAACACCGGGGAGCTGTTTTTT. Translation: CASSLVQGNTGELFF.

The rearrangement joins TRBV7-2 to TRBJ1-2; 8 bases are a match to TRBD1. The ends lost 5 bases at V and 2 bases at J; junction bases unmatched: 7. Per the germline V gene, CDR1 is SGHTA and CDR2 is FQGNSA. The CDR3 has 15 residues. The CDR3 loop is CASSIDRGLNYGYTF. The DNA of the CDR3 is TGTGCCAGCAGCATAGACAGGGGACTAAACTATGGCTACACCTTC.

Written as DNA, the CDR3 is TGTGCCAGCAGTTCCCGGGGACAGGGCAACTACGAGCAGTACTTC. This gives the protein CASSSRGQGNYEQYF. The chain uses TRBV12-3 or TRBV12-4 and TRBJ2-7; 9 bases align to TRBD1. J was trimmed by 3 bases and V by 4 bases; bases with no gene match: 7. The CDR3 is made up of 15 amino acids.

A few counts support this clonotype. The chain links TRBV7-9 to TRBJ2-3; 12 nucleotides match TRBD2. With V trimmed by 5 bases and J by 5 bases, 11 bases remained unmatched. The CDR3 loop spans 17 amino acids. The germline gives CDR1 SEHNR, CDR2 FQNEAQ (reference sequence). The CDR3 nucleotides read TGTGCCAGCAGCACTACCCGACTAGCGGGAGCGAAAGATACGCAGTATTTT. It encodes CASSTTRLAGAKDTQYF.

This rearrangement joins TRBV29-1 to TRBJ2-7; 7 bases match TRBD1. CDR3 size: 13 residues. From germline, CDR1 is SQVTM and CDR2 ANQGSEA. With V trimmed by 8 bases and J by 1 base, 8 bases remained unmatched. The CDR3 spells CSSLRDSSYEQYF. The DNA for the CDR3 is TGCAGCTCCCTCCGGGACAGTTCCTACGAGCAGTACTTC.

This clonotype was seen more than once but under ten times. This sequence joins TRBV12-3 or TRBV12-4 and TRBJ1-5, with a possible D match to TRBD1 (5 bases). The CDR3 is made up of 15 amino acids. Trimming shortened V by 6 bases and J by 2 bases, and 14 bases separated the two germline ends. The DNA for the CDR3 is TGTGCCAGCAGCCCCAGGGCTCGGGGCAATCAGCCCCAGCATTTT. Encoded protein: CASSPRARGNQPQHF.

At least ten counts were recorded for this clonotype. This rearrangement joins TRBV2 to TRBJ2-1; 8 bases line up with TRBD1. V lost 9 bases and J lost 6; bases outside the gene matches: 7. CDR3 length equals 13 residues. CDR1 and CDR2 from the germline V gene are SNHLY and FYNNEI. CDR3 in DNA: TGTGCCAGGCGACTGACAGGGGTCAATGAGCAGTTCTTC. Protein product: CARRLTGVNEQFF. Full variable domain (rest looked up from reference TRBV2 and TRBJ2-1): EPEVTQTPSHQVTQMGQEVILRCVPISNHLYFYWYRQILGQKVEFLVSFYNNEISEKSEIFDDQFSVERPDGSNFTLKIRSTKLEDSAMYFCARRLTGVNEQFFGPGTRLTVL.

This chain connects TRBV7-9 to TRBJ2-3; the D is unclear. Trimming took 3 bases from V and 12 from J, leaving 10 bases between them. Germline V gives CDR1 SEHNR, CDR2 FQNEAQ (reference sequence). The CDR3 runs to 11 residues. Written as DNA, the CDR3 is TGTGCCAGCAGCTTCACCGTCGGTCAGTATTTT. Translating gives CASSFTVGQYF.

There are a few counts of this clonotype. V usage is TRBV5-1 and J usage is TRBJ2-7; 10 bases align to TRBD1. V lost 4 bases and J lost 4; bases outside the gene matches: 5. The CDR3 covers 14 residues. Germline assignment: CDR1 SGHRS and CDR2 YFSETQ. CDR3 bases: TGCGCCAGCAGCGCGAGACAGGGGGCATACGAGCAGTACTTC. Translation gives CASSARQGAYEQYF.

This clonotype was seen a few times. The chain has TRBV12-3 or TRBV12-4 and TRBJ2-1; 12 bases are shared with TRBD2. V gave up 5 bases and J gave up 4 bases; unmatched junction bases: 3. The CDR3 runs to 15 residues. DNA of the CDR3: TGTGCCAGCAGTACTAGCGGGGGGCGATACAATGAGCAGTTCTTC. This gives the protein CASSTSGGRYNEQFF.

Here the CDR3 reads CTCWGVNTEAFF. CDR3 bases: TGCACCTGCTGGGGGGTTAACACTGAAGCTTTCTTT. This chain connects TRBV29-1 to TRBJ1-1; TRBD1 might be the D (5 bases). The CDR3 totals 12 residues. CDR1 is SQVTM and CDR2 is ANQGSEA in the germline V gene.

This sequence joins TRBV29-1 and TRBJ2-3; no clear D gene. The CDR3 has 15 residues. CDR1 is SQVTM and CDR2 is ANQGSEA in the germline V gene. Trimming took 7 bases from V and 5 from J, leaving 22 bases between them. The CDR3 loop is CSADPPEYPGDTQYF. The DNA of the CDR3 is TGCAGCGCCGACCCCCCCGAGTATCCAGGAGATACGCAGTATTTT.

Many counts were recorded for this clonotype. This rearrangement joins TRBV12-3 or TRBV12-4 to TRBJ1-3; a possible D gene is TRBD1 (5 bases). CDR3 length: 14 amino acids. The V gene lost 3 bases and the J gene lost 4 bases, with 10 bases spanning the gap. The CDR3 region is CASSFGSGGNTIYF. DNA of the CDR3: TGTGCCAGCAGTTTTGGTTCAGGGGGAAACACCATATATTTT.

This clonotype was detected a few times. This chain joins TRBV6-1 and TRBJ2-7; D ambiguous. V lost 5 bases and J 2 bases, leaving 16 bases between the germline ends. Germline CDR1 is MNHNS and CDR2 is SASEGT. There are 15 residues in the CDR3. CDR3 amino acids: CASSTGLSVTYEQYF. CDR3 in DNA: TGTGCCAGCAGTACCGGGCTATCAGTAACCTACGAGCAGTACTTC.

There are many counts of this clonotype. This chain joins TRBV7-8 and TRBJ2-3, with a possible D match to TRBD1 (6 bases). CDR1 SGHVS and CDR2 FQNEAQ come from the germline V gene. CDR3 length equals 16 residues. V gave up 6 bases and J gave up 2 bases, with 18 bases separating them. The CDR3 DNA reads TGTGCCAGCAGTCGCGGACAGTCGACCCCCACAGATACGCAGTATTTT. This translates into CASSRGQSTPTDTQYF. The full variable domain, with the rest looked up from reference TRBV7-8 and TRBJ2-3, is GAGVSQSPRYKVAKRGQDVALRCDPISGHVSLFWYQQALGQGPEFLTYFQNEAQLDKSGLPSDRFFAERPEGSVSTLKIQRTQQEDSAVYLCASSRGQSTPTDTQYFGPGTRLTVL.

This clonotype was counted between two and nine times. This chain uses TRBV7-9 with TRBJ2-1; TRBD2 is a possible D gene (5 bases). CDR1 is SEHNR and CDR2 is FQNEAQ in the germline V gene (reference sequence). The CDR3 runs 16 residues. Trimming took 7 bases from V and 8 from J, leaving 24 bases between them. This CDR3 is CASTPGIGGSGDEQFF. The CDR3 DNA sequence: TGTGCCAGCACCCCGGGGATCGGAGGTAGTGGCGATGAGCAGTTCTTC.

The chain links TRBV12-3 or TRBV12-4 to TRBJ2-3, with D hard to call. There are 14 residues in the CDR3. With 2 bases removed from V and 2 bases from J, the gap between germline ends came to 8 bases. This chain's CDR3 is CASSLSQTTDTQYF. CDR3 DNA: TGTGCCAGCAGTTTAAGCCAGACCACAGATACGCAGTATTTT.